Listed here are 10 T cell receptor beta chains from one sample, sequenced in a study of control samples from healthy donors and cancer patients. Produced via immunoSEQ multiplex PCR; TCRdb's table is partial and in-frame only. The sample includes about 70,000 clones, about 94% of them seen just once. The material sequenced was blood. The origin of the receptors is a woman aged 30 to 39 in good health.

This chain links TRBV6-6 with TRBJ2-7, with 7 bases matching TRBD1. Germline V gene sequence: CDR1 MNHNY, CDR2 SVGAGI (reference sequence). J gave up 3 bases and V 6 bases, and 11 bases lay outside the gene matches. This CDR3 has 15 amino acids. The CDR3 DNA reads as TGTGCCAGCAGAAAATCGGGACAGATCTACTACGAGCAGTACTTC. This encodes CASRKSGQIYYEQYF.

Details on this clone: The same CDR3 is also encoded by other DNA sequences in this sample. This chain connects TRBV14 to TRBJ1-1, with unresolved D. The V end lost 2 bases, the J end lost 1 base, and 5 bases lay between the germline ends. The CDR3 covers 13 residues. Germline values: CDR1 SGHDN, CDR2 FVKESK. DNA for the CDR3: TGTGCCAGCAGCCAACTCCAGAACACTGAAGCTTTCTTT. Its protein is CASSQLQNTEAFF.

The rearrangement joins TRBV2 to TRBJ2-1; 8 bases match TRBD2. Germline CDR1 reads SNHLY; CDR2 reads FYNNEI. V dropped 7 bases and J dropped 0; count of bases not matched to a gene: 5. The CDR3 has 15 amino acids. CDR3 region: CASTILAGSYNEQFF. CDR3 DNA sequence: TGTGCCAGCACCATTCTAGCGGGCTCCTACAATGAGCAGTTCTTC.

The chain combines TRBV7-9 with TRBJ2-7; the D is unclear. This CDR3 has 12 amino acids. With 1 base removed from V and 7 bases from J, the gap between germline ends came to 8 bases. Germline CDR1 reads SEHNR; CDR2 reads FQNEAQ (reference sequence). The CDR3 DNA reads TGTGCCAGCAGCTTAGTTACTGGGGAGCAGTACGTC. It is translated as CASSLVTGEQYV.

CDR3 bases: TGTGCCAGCAGCCCCGGGACAGGGGCAAGCCTCTACGAGCAGTACTTC. This sequence encodes CASSPGTGASLYEQYF. This chain joins TRBV21-1 and TRBJ2-7; the D call TRBD1 from the table was never checked on the DNA. TRBV21-1 corresponds to a pseudogene. This CDR3 has 16 amino acids.

The chain joins TRBV6-5 to TRBJ1-1; a weak D match, TRBD1 (5 bases). V was trimmed by 2 bases and J by 5 bases, leaving 12 bases between them. The CDR3 has 14 amino acids. Germline V gene data show CDR1 as MNHEY and CDR2 as SVGAGI. Here the CDR3 reads CASSYQGVGTEAFF. CDR3 bases: TGTGCCAGCAGTTACCAGGGAGTAGGGACTGAAGCTTTCTTT.

CDR3 sequence: CASSPRDNEAFF. CDR3 nucleotide sequence: TGCGCCAGCAGCCCCCGGGACAATGAAGCTTTCTTT. The chain employs TRBV4-1 and TRBJ1-1, with D perhaps matching TRBD1 (6 bases). Germline V gives CDR1 MGHRA, CDR2 YSYEKL. V was clipped by 4 bases and J by 7 bases, with 10 bases between them. There are 12 residues in the CDR3.

This chain connects TRBV7-9 to TRBJ1-1; D might be TRBD1 (6 bases). Trimming cost V 5 bases and J 11 bases, with 24 bases left between them. This CDR3 has 15 residues. Germline V gives CDR1 SEHNR, CDR2 FQNEAQ (reference sequence). CDR3 loop: CASSILGGENQKAFF. The CDR3 DNA reads TGTGCCAGCAGCATATTAGGGGGAGAAAACCAAAAGGCTTTCTTT. The full variable domain, rest sourced from reference TRBV7-9 and TRBJ1-1, is DTGVSQNPRHKITKRGQNVTFRCDPISEHNRLYWYRQTLGQGPEFLTYFQNEAQLEKSRLLSDRFSAERPKGSFSTLEIQRTEQGDSAMYLCASSILGGENQKAFFGQGTRLTVV.

The chain couples TRBV24-1 to TRBJ1-1; no clear D gene. There are 14 residues in the CDR3. Germline loops: CDR1 KGHDR, CDR2 SFDVKD. Trimming stripped 7 bases from V and 5 bases from J, with 16 bases between. CDR3: CATRDVGRPTEAFF. The CDR3 DNA reads as TGTGCCACCAGGGACGTCGGAAGACCTACTGAAGCTTTCTTT.

The chain has TRBV10-2 and TRBJ1-2, with 9 bases aligning to TRBD1. V shed 0 bases, J shed 4 bases, and the junction held 0 bases outside the gene matches. The germline V gene encodes CDR1 WSHSY and CDR2 SAAADI. The CDR3 extends over 14 amino acids. The CDR3 DNA follows: TGCGCCAGCAGTGAGTCGACAGGGGGCTATGGCTACACCTTC. Its translation: CASSESTGGYGYTF.